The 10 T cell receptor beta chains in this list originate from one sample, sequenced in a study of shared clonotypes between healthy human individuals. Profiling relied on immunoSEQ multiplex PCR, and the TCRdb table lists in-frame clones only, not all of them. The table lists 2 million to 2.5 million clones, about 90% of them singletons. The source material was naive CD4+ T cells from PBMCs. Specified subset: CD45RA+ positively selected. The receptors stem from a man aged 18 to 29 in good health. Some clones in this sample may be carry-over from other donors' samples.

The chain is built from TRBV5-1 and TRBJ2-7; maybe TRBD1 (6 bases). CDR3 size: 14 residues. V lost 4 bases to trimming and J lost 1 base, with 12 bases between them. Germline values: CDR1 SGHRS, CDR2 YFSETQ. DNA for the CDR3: TGCGCCAGCAGCGCTGGACAGCTATCCTACGAGCAGTACTTC. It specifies CASSAGQLSYEQYF.

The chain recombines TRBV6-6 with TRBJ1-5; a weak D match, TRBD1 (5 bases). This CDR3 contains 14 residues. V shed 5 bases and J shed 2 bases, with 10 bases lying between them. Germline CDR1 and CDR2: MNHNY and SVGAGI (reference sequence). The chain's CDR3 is CASSGGGGNQPQHF. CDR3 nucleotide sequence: TGTGCCAGCAGTGGGGGTGGGGGCAATCAGCCCCAGCATTTT.

The CDR3 loop is CASSNRGANTEAFF. The DNA of the CDR3 is TGTGCCAGCAGTAATCGGGGTGCAAACACTGAAGCTTTCTTT. The V gene is TRBV6-5, the J gene TRBJ1-1; no reliable D call. Trimming cost V 5 bases and J 2 bases, with 12 bases left between them. This CDR3 spans 14 amino acids. The V gene's germline CDR1 is MNHEY and CDR2 SVGAGI.

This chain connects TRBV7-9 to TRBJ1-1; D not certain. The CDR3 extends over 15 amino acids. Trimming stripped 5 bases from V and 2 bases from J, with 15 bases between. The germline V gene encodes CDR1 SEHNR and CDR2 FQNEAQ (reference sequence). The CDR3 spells CASSAIPSNNTEAFF. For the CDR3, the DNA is TGTGCCAGCAGCGCCATACCGAGCAACAACACTGAAGCTTTCTTT.

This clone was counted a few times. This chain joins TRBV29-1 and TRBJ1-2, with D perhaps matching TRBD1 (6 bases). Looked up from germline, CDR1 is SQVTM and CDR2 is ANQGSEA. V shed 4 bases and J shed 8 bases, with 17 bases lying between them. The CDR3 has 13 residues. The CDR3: CSVAQGGPGGYTF. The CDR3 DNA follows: TGCAGCGTTGCACAGGGCGGACCAGGAGGCTACACCTTC.

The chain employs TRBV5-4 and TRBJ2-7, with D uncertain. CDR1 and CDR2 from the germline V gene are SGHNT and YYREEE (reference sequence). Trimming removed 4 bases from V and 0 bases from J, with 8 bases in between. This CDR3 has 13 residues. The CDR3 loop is CASSNAGSYEQYF. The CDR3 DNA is TGTGCCAGCAGCAATGCTGGCTCCTACGAGCAGTACTTC.

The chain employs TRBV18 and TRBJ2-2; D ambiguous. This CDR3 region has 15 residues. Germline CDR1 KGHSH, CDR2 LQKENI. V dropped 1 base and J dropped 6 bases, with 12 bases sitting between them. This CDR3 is CASSPLQLLAGELFF. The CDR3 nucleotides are TGTGCCAGCTCACCACTACAGTTATTGGCCGGGGAGCTGTTTTTT.

CDR3 sequence (DNA): TGTGCCAGCAGTGAATCTGGGTACAATGAGCAGTTCTTC. This translates into CASSESGYNEQFF. This chain connects TRBV25-1 to TRBJ2-1; D gene ambiguous. The ends were cut back, 1 base at V and 4 bases at J, with 5 bases in the middle. The CDR3 length is 13 residues. From germline, CDR1 is MGHDK and CDR2 SYGVNS.

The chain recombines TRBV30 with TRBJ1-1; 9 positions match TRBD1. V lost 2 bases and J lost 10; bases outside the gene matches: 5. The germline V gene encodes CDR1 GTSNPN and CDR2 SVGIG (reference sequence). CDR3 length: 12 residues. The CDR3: CAWSNYRGRAFF. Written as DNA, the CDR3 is TGTGCCTGGAGTAACTACAGGGGGCGAGCTTTCTTT.

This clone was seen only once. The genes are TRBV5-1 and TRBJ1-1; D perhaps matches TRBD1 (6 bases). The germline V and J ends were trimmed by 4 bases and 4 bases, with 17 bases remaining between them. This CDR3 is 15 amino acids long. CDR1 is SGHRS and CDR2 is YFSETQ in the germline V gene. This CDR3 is CASSIAQGSGTEAFF. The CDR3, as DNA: TGCGCCAGCAGCATTGCACAGGGCTCTGGCACTGAAGCTTTCTTT.